This passage covers 16 T cell receptor beta chains from one sample sequenced in a study of PD-L1 blockade in urothelial cancer. Time point denoted: pretreatment peripheral blood. TCRdb keeps only in-frame clones here, not all; method: immunoSEQ multiplex PCR. There are about 56,000 clones in the sample; approximately 85% occur only once, and 15% to 19% lies in the top ten. Sequencing was performed on PBMCs, taken around atezolizumab (anti-PD-L1) treatment. Receptors were obtained from a man between 70 and 80 years old with urothelial cancer.

The chain links TRBV5-6 to TRBJ2-1, with 7 bases that match TRBD1. The CDR3 has 15 residues. The junction had 4 bases not matched to a gene; V was cut back by 4 bases and J by 0 bases. CDR1 and CDR2 from the germline V gene are SGHDT and YYEEEE. CDR3 sequence reads: CASSLRDSSYNEQFF. The CDR3 nucleotides are TGTGCCAGCAGCCTTAGGGACAGCTCCTACAATGAGCAGTTCTTC. Drawing the rest from reference TRBV5-6 and TRBJ2-1, the complete variable domain is DAGVTQSPTHLIKTRGQQVTLRCSPKSGHDTVSWYQQALGQGPQFIFQYYEEEERQRGNFPDRFSGHQFPNYSSELNVNALLLGDSALYLCASSLRDSSYNEQFFGPGTRLTVL.

This chain links TRBV6-1 with TRBJ2-2; D is perhaps TRBD2 (6 bases). The CDR3 length is 14 residues. The V and J ends lost 9 bases and 2 bases respectively, with 13 bases between them. CDR1 and CDR2 (germline): MNHNS, SASEGT. CDR3 amino acids: CASVAVANTGELFF. CDR3 in DNA: TGTGCCAGTGTAGCGGTAGCCAACACCGGGGAGCTGTTTTTT.

The genes are TRBV7-8 and TRBJ2-7; possibly TRBD1 for D (6 bases). Germline V gene sequence: CDR1 SGHVS, CDR2 FQNEAQ. V was clipped by 5 bases and J by 6 bases, with 17 bases between them. CDR3 length: 14 residues. The CDR3 DNA reads as TGTGCCAGCAGCCAATTGGGGGCAGGCGGCGAGCAGTACTTC. This codes for CASSQLGAGGEQYF.

The J gene is TRBJ2-3, the V gene TRBV5-6; D unresolved. CDR3 length equals 13 residues. Trimming left V 5 bases short and J 14 bases short, with 21 bases between. Germline-derived CDR1 and CDR2 are SGHDT and YYEEEE. The CDR3 loop reads CASRRKSERYAYF. Here the CDR3 DNA reads TGTGCCAGCAGGCGGAAGTCGGAGAGATACGCGTATTTT.

This clone was recorded once. This rearrangement joins TRBV29-1 to TRBJ1-1; D not resolved. Looked up from germline, CDR1 is SQVTM and CDR2 is ANQGSEA. Trimming left V 4 bases short and J 1 base short, with 4 bases between. CDR3 size: 11 residues. In DNA form, the CDR3 reads TGCAGCGTTGTCAGGAACACTGAAGCTTTCTTT. It specifies CSVVRNTEAFF. Complete variable domain (other parts from reference TRBV29-1 and TRBJ1-1): SAVISQKPSRDICQRGTSLTIQCQVDSQVTMMFWYRQQPGQSLTLIATANQGSEATYESGFVIDKFPISRPNLTFSTLTVSNMSPEDSSIYLCSVVRNTEAFFGQGTRLTVV.

The J gene is TRBJ2-5, the V gene TRBV6-1; 12 nucleotides agree with TRBD1. V shed 6 bases, J shed 5 bases, and the junction held 4 bases outside the gene matches. This CDR3 has 14 residues. Germline V CDR1 and CDR2: MNHNS, SASEGT. CDR3 coding DNA: TGTGCCAGCAGCTCCGGGACAGGGGGCGAGACCCAGTACTTC. Translating it yields CASSSGTGGETQYF.

The chain employs TRBV6-7 and TRBJ1-5, with 7 bases identical to TRBD1. TRBV6-7 is filed as an ORF, its function uncertain. V was pared by 4 bases and J by 2 bases, with 5 bases of the junction left unmatched. This CDR3 comprises 15 residues. CDR3 sequence reads: CASSSGQRCNQPQHF. DNA for the CDR3: TGTGCCAGCAGTTCGGGACAGAGGTGCAATCAGCCCCAGCATTTT.

The chain is built from TRBV18 and TRBJ2-7, with D unclear. Trimming removed 1 base at V and 1 base at J, with 11 bases between. The CDR3 is made up of 15 amino acids. CDR1 and CDR2 from the germline V gene are KGHSH and LQKENI. The CDR3 nucleotides read TGTGCCAGCTCACCACAGGAAGCGTCATCCTACGAGCAGTACTTC. It yields the protein CASSPQEASSYEQYF. The variable domain in full, with the rest retrieved from reference TRBV18 and TRBJ2-7, is NAGVMQNPRHLVRRRGQEARLRCSPMKGHSHVYWYRQLPEEGLKFMVYLQKENIIDESGMPKERFSAEFPKEGPSILRIQQVVRGDSAAYFCASSPQEASSYEQYFGPGTRLTVT.

V and J are TRBV4-1 and TRBJ2-2; D possibly corresponds to TRBD2 (5 bases). Trimming shortened V by 0 bases and J by 0 bases, and 14 bases separated the two germline ends. This CDR3 has 18 amino acids. Per the germline V gene, CDR1 is MGHRA and CDR2 is YSYEKL. The CDR3 DNA follows: TGCGCCAGCAGCCAAGAAAATGTTCACGGGGCGAACACCGGGGAGCTGTTTTTT. Amino acids: CASSQENVHGANTGELFF.

The chain has TRBV12-5 and TRBJ2-5; TRBD1 aligns across 12 bases. The CDR3 has 16 amino acids. Germline V gene sequence: CDR1 LGHNT, CDR2 FRNRAP. J was trimmed by 3 bases and V by 1 base; bases with no gene match: 3. The DNA for the CDR3 is TGTGCTAGTGGTTTGGGGGGGACAGGGGGCGAAGAGACCCAGTACTTC. As protein: CASGLGGTGGEETQYF.

This clone appeared a single time. The chain joins TRBV19 to TRBJ1-1, with D possibly matching TRBD1 (5 bases). Trimming cost V 1 base and J 4 bases, with 13 bases left between them. CDR1 is LNHDA and CDR2 is SQIVND in the germline V gene (reference sequence). CDR3 size: 15 residues. CDR3 loop: CASSIGAGMGTEAFF. The CDR3 bases are TGTGCCAGTAGTATAGGGGCAGGGATGGGCACTGAAGCTTTCTTT.

The rearrangement uses TRBV19 and TRBJ2-1, with 12 positions matching TRBD2. V lost 5 bases to trimming and J lost 4 bases; unmatched junction nucleotides: 6. The germline gives CDR1 LNHDA, CDR2 SQIVND (reference sequence). This CDR3 is 16 amino acids long. The CDR3 sequence is CASSGEGLAGYNEQFF. DNA for the CDR3: TGTGCCAGTAGTGGGGAAGGACTAGCGGGATACAATGAGCAGTTCTTC.

The chain links TRBV28 to TRBJ2-7; TRBD2 aligns across 9 bases. The length of the CDR3 is 14 residues. V gave up 8 bases and J gave up 4 bases; unmatched junction bases: 9. The V gene's germline CDR1 is MDHEN and CDR2 SYDVKM. The CDR3 reads CASRSPSGKYEQYF. The CDR3 coding sequence is TGTGCCAGCCGTTCCCCTAGCGGGAAATACGAGCAGTACTTC.

The chain combines TRBV7-6 with TRBJ1-1; 10 bases match TRBD1. This CDR3 has 15 residues. With V trimmed by 4 bases and J by 0 bases, 2 bases remained unmatched. The V gene's germline CDR1 is SGHVS and CDR2 FNYEAQ. The CDR3 loop is CASSWGTGVNTEAFF. The CDR3 nucleotides read TGTGCCAGCAGCTGGGGGACAGGGGTGAACACTGAAGCTTTCTTT. Drawing the rest from reference TRBV7-6 and TRBJ1-1, the complete variable domain is GAGVSQSPRYKVTKRGQDVALRCDPISGHVSLYWYRQALGQGPEFLTYFNYEAQQDKSGLPNDRFSAERPEGSISTLTIQRTEQRDSAMYRCASSWGTGVNTEAFFGQGTRLTVV.

The chain couples TRBV15 to TRBJ1-5; D is perhaps TRBD1 (6 bases). The CDR3 is made up of 14 amino acids. Trimming took 2 bases from V and 5 from J, leaving 10 bases between them. Germline-derived CDR1 and CDR2 are LNHNV and YYDKDF (reference sequence). The CDR3 loop is CATSRTGPDQPQHF. The CDR3 DNA sequence: TGTGCCACCAGCAGAACAGGGCCAGATCAGCCCCAGCATTTT.

J is TRBJ2-1 and V is TRBV14, with a tentative D call TRBD1 (5 bases). This CDR3 region has 13 residues. CDR1 is SGHDN and CDR2 is FVKESK in the germline V gene. V was clipped by 1 base and J by 9 bases, with 10 bases between them. For the CDR3, the DNA is TGTGCCAGCAGCCAAGTGGGTGGGGCTGAGCAGTTCTTC. Translating gives CASSQVGGAEQFF.